This T cell receptor (beta chain) came from a study of spatial heterogeneity in lung cancer. Study information: Detection of beta-chain sequences consistently exceeded that of alpha-chain sequences.

Concerning this clonotype: Its matching antigen is unknown. One base away lies a much larger clone, so this may be a sequencing read error.

From germline, CDR1 is SGHRS and CDR2 YFSETQ. This CDR3 is built from 16 residues. Whole-study findings and limits: Mutation counts in tumors were tracked by counts of expanded intratumoral alpha and beta TCRs.

Via MiXCR, TCRdb re-called the 5' RACE reads, giving one row per CDR3 protein. The data hold around 13,000 distinct CDR3 sequences, with approximately 7% observed a single time. Time point reported: sample taken at primary tumor resection. The sequences come from lung tumor tissue, collected at surgery. The chain is built from TRBV5-1 and TRBJ2-1, with TRBD2 matching 7 bases. The sequence derives from a female donor with early-stage non-small cell lung cancer. The CDR3 sequence: CASSLWPGLIDNEQVF. The CDR3 DNA follows: TGCGCCAGCAGCTTGTGGCCGGGACTAATAGACAATGAGCAGGTCTTC.